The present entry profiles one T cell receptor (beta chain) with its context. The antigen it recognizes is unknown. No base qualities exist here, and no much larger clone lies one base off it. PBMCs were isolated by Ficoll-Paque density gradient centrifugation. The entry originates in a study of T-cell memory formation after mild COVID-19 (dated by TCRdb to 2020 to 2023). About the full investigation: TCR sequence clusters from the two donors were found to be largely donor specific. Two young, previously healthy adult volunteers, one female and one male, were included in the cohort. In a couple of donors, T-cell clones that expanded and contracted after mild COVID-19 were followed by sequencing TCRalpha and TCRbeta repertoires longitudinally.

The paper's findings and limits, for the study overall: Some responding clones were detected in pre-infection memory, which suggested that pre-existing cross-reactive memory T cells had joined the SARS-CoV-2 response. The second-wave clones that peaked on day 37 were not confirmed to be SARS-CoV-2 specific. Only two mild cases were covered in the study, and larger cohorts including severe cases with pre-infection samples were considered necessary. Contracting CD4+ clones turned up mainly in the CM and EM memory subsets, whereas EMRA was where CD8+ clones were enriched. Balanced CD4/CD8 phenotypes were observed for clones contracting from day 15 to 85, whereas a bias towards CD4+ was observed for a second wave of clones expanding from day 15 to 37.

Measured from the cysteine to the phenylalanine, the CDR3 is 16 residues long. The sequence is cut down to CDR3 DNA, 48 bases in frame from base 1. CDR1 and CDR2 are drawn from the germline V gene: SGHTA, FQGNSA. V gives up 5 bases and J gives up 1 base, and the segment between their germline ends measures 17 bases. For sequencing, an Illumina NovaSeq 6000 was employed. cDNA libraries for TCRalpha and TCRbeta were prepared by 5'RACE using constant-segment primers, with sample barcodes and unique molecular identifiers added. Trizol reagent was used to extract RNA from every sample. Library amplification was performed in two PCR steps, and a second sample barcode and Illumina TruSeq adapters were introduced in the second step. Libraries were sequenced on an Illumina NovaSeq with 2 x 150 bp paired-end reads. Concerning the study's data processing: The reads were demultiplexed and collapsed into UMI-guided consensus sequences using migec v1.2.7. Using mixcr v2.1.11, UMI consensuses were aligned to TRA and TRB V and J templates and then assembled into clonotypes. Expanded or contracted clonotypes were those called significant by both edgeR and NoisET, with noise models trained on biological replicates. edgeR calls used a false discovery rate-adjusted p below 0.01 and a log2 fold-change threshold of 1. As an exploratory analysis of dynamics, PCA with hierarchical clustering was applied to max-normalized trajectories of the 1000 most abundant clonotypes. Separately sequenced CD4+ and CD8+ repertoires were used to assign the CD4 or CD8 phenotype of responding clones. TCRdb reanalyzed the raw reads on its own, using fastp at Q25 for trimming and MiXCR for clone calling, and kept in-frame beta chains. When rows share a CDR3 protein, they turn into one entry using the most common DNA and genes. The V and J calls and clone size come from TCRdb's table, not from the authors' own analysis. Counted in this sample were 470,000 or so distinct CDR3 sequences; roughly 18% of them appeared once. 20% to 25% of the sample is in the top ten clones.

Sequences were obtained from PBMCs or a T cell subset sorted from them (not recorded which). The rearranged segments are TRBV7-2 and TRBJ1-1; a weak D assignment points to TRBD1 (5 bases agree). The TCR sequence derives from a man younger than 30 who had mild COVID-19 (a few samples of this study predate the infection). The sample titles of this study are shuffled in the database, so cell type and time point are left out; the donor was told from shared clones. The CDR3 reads CASSRATWTRNTEAFF. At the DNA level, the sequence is TGTGCCAGCAGCCGCGCTACCTGGACACGGAACACTGAAGCTTTCTTT.